Listed below are T cell receptor beta chains from one sample, sequenced in a study of chemoradiotherapy in HPV16-positive cancers. Profiled with immunoSEQ multiplex PCR; TCRdb holds only in-frame clones, not every one. The data show under 70,000 clones, roughly nine tenths seen once. Specimen: blood, collected from a patient who underwent chemoradiotherapy. These TCRs come from a human donor with HPV-associated anogenital cancer. Both conserved end residues are part of each CDR3. The D gene is left open where the match is weak. Not every row has a clone size; where given, it reads once, few, many or a size class.

V gene: TRBV30
J gene: TRBJ1-4
D gene: TRBD1
clone size: once
CDR3 DNA: TGTGCCTGGGGTGTCGGGACAGGGGAAGAAAAACTGTTTTTT
CDR3 protein: CAWGVGTGEEKLFF

V gene: TRBV30
J gene: TRBJ2-3
D gene: TRBD2
clone size: .
CDR3 DNA: TGTGCCTGGAGGGGTAGCGGGTGGGGGGCAGATACGCAGTATTTT
CDR3 protein: CAWRGSGWGADTQYF

V gene: TRBV10-3
J gene: TRBJ2-7
D gene: .
clone size: .
CDR3 DNA: TGTGCCATCAGTGAGTCAGGGGCCTACGAGCAGTACTTC
CDR3 protein: CAISESGAYEQYF

V gene: TRBV6-5
J gene: TRBJ1-1
D gene: TRBD1
clone size: .
CDR3 DNA: TGTGCCAGCAGTTACGGGCGGACAGGGAACACTGAAGCTTTCTTT
CDR3 protein: CASSYGRTGNTEAFF

V gene: TRBV5-1
J gene: TRBJ2-7
D gene: .
clone size: .
CDR3 DNA: TGCGCCAGCAGCTTGGTTCCCAGCTCCTACGAGCAGTACTTC
CDR3 protein: CASSLVPSSYEQYF

V gene: TRBV9
J gene: TRBJ2-4
D gene: .
clone size: .
CDR3 DNA: TGTGCCAGCAGCTCCGGGGTAAACATTCAGTACTTC
CDR3 protein: CASSSGVNIQYF

V gene: TRBV5-1
J gene: TRBJ1-3
D gene: .
clone size: .
CDR3 DNA: TGCGCCAGCAGCTTGGGGTCGGCAGTGGCTGGAAACACCATATATTTT
CDR3 protein: CASSLGSAVAGNTIYF

V gene: TRBV5-5
J gene: TRBJ2-2
D gene: TRBD2
clone size: .
CDR3 DNA: TGTGCCAGCAGCCTCGGACTAGCGGGATTTAACACCGGGGAGCTGTTTTTT
CDR3 protein: CASSLGLAGFNTGELFF

V gene: TRBV5-1
J gene: TRBJ1-1
D gene: TRBD1
clone size: few
CDR3 DNA: TGCGCCAGCAGCCGGACAGGCACCTCCATGAACACTGAAGCTTTCTTT
CDR3 protein: CASSRTGTSMNTEAFF

V gene: TRBV7-3
J gene: TRBJ1-1
D gene: .
clone size: .
CDR3 DNA: TGTGCCAGCAGCTTAAGCCCGGAGGGTATGAACACTGAAGCTTTCTTT
CDR3 protein: CASSLSPEGMNTEAFF

V gene: TRBV5-4
J gene: TRBJ2-3
D gene: TRBD2
clone size: .
CDR3 DNA: TGTGCCAGCAGCCCGGACCAGCGGGAGGGAACAGATACGCAGTATTTT
CDR3 protein: CASSPDQREGTDTQYF

V gene: TRBV14
J gene: TRBJ2-7
D gene: TRBD1
clone size: .
CDR3 DNA: TGTGCCAGCAACCTAGGGGGCTTCTACGAGCAGTACTTC
CDR3 protein: CASNLGGFYEQYF

V gene: TRBV7-3
J gene: TRBJ1-3
D gene: .
clone size: .
CDR3 DNA: TGTGCCAGCAGCTTAACCATGCCGGGAGCGTTCCACACCATATATTTT
CDR3 protein: CASSLTMPGAFHTIYF

V gene: TRBV19
J gene: TRBJ2-1
D gene: .
clone size: .
CDR3 DNA: TGTGCCAGTAGTATTAATAACAGGGTCAATGAGCAGTTCTTC
CDR3 protein: CASSINNRVNEQFF

V gene: TRBV19
J gene: TRBJ1-5
D gene: .
clone size: .
CDR3 DNA: TGTGCCAGTAGTCCGGACGGAAATCAGCCCCAGCATTTT
CDR3 protein: CASSPDGNQPQHF

V gene: TRBV5-6
J gene: TRBJ2-3
D gene: TRBD2
clone size: once
CDR3 DNA: TGTGCCAGCAGCCCCGGACTAGCGGGAGATACGCAGTATTTT
CDR3 protein: CASSPGLAGDTQYF

V gene: TRBV30
J gene: TRBJ1-2
D gene: .
clone size: .
CDR3 DNA: TGTGCCTGGAGTGAACAGGGTTGGTGCACCTTC
CDR3 protein: CAWSEQGWCTF

V gene: TRBV30
J gene: TRBJ1-2
D gene: .
clone size: once
CDR3 DNA: TGTGCCTGGAGTCCGAGGGGTTTTGGCTACACCTTC
CDR3 protein: CAWSPRGFGYTF

V gene: TRBV5-1
J gene: TRBJ1-5
D gene: TRBD1
clone size: .
CDR3 DNA: TGCGCCAGCAGCTTGACAGGGGACGTCAATCAGCCCCAGCATTTT
CDR3 protein: CASSLTGDVNQPQHF

V gene: TRBV9
J gene: TRBJ1-4
D gene: .
clone size: .
CDR3 DNA: TGTGCCAGCAGCGTAGCTTTGGGGATGGACGAAAAACTGTTTTTT
CDR3 protein: CASSVALGMDEKLFF

V gene: TRBV19
J gene: TRBJ2-1
D gene: TRBD2
clone size: .
CDR3 DNA: TGTGCCAGTAGTATTAGCGGGGTGGGCTCCTACAATGAGCAGTTCTTC
CDR3 protein: CASSISGVGSYNEQFF

V gene: TRBV5-5
J gene: TRBJ1-6
D gene: TRBD1
clone size: .
CDR3 DNA: TGTGCCAGCAGCTTGGGAACTGGGACAGGGGAAACACCCCTCCACTTT
CDR3 protein: CASSLGTGTGETPLHF

V gene: TRBV7-2
J gene: TRBJ1-1
D gene: .
clone size: .
CDR3 DNA: TGTGCCAGCAGCATCTATGAAGCTTTCTTT
CDR3 protein: CASSIYEAFF

V gene: TRBV10-3
J gene: TRBJ2-5
D gene: TRBD1
clone size: .
CDR3 DNA: TGTGCCATCAGTAGGACAGGGACTGGCCAAGAGACCCAGTACTTC
CDR3 protein: CAISRTGTGQETQYF

V gene: TRBV29-1
J gene: TRBJ1-5
D gene: .
clone size: .
CDR3 DNA: TGCAGCGTTGAATCGGCAGAGGGTCAGCCCCAGCATTTT
CDR3 protein: CSVESAEGQPQHF

V gene: TRBV21-1
J gene: TRBJ2-3
D gene: .
clone size: .
CDR3 DNA: TGTGCCAGCACTCCAAGGCAGGCCACAGATACGCAGTATTTT
CDR3 protein: CASTPRQATDTQYF

V gene: TRBV5-1
J gene: TRBJ1-4
D gene: TRBD1
clone size: once
CDR3 DNA: TGCGCCAGCAGCAAGGGACAGCTTCCTAATGAAAAACTGTTTTTT
CDR3 protein: CASSKGQLPNEKLFF

V gene: TRBV6-1
J gene: TRBJ2-7
D gene: .
clone size: .
CDR3 DNA: TGTGCCAGCAGTCCTTCCGGGACGGCCTACGAGCAGTACTTC
CDR3 protein: CASSPSGTAYEQYF

V gene: TRBV9
J gene: TRBJ2-1
D gene: TRBD1
clone size: once
CDR3 DNA: TGTGCCAGCAGCGCACAGGGGCGTGAGCAGTTCTTC
CDR3 protein: CASSAQGREQFF

V gene: TRBV7-6
J gene: TRBJ2-7
D gene: .
clone size: few
CDR3 DNA: TGTGCCAGCAGCCTGGGTGGGGGCTCCTACGAGCAGTACTTC
CDR3 protein: CASSLGGGSYEQYF

V gene: TRBV7-4
J gene: TRBJ1-1
D gene: .
clone size: .
CDR3 DNA: TGTGCCAGCAACTATCAAGCTTTCTTT
CDR3 protein: CASNYQAFF

V gene: TRBV13
J gene: TRBJ1-1
D gene: TRBD1
clone size: few
CDR3 DNA: TGTGCCAGCAGGATAAAGGGGGCTTACAACACTGAAGCTTTCTTT
CDR3 protein: CASRIKGAYNTEAFF

V gene: TRBV7-3
J gene: TRBJ2-5
D gene: .
clone size: .
CDR3 DNA: TGTGCCAGCAGCTTATCGGCCGGACAGTCCCAAGAGACCCAGTACTTC
CDR3 protein: CASSLSAGQSQETQYF

V gene: TRBV25-1
J gene: TRBJ1-6
D gene: .
clone size: .
CDR3 DNA: TGTGCCAGCAGTGCCTCGGGCGTTAATAATTCACCCCTCCACTTT
CDR3 protein: CASSASGVNNSPLHF

V gene: TRBV7-2
J gene: TRBJ2-5
D gene: .
clone size: .
CDR3 DNA: TGTGCCAGCAGCTTCGCAGGAGGGGGCCAAGAGACCCAGTACTTC
CDR3 protein: CASSFAGGGQETQYF